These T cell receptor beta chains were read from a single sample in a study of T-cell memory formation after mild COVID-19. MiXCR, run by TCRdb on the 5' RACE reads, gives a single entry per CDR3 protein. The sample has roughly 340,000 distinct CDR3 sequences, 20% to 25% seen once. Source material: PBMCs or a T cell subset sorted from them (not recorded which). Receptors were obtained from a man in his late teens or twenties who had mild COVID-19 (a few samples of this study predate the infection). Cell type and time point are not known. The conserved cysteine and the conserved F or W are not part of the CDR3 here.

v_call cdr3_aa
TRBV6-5 ASSLQPYPSNNEQF
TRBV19 ASSMWSSTEAF
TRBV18 ASSPQRGDDNEQF
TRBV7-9 ASSLSGLGYNEQF
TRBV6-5 ASSYVGVGGSEQY
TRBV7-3 ASSPPNSETQY
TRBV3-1 ASSLQWTQY
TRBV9 ASSVVTTGEPGELF
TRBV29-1 SVSVTIPNTGELF
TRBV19 ASSRLAGGLTDTQY
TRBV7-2 ASSFQAGPYEQY
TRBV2 ASRYYGAGEQF